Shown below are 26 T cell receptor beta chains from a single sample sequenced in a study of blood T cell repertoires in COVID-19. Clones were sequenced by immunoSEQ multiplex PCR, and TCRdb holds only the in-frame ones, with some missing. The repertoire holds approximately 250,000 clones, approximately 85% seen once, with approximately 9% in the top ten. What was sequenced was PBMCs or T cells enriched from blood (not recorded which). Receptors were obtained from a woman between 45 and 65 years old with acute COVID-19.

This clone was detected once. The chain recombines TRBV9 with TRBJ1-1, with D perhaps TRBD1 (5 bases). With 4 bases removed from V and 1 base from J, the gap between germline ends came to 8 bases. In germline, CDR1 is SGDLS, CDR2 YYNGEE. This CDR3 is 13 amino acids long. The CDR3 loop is CASSPTGNTEAFF. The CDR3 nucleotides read TGTGCCAGCAGCCCAACAGGGAACACTGAAGCTTTCTTT.

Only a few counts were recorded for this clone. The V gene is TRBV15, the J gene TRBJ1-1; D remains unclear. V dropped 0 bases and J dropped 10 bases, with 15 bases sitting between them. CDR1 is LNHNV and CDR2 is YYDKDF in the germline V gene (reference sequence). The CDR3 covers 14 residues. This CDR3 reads CATSRDKSGRLAFF. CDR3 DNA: TGTGCCACCAGCAGAGATAAGTCAGGAAGGTTAGCTTTCTTT.

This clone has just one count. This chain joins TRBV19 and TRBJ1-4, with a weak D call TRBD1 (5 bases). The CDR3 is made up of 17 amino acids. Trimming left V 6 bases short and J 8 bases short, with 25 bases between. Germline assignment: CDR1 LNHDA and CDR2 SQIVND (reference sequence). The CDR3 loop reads CASSPGMRRGVHEKLFF. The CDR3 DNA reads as TGTGCCAGTAGCCCGGGGATGAGGCGGGGGGTACACGAAAAACTGTTTTTT. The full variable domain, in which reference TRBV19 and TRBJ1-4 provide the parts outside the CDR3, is DGGITQSPKYLFRKEGQNVTLSCEQNLNHDAMYWYRQDPGQGLRLIYYSQIVNDFQKGDIAEGYSVSREKKESFPLTVTSAQKNPTAFYLCASSPGMRRGVHEKLFFGSGTQLSVL.

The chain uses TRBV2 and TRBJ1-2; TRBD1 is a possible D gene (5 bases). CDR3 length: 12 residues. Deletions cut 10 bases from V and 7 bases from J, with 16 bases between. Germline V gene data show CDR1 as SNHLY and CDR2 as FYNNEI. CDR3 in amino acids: CATPDKVAGYTF. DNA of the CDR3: TGTGCCACCCCGGACAAGGTAGCTGGCTACACCTTC.

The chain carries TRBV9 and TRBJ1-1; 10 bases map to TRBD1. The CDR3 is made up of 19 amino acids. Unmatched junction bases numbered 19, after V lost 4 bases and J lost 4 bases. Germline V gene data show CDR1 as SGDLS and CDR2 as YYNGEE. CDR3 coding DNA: TGTGCCAGCAGCCACCCCAACCGGGACAGGGGAATCGGAGGCACTGAAGCTTTCTTT. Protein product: CASSHPNRDRGIGGTEAFF.

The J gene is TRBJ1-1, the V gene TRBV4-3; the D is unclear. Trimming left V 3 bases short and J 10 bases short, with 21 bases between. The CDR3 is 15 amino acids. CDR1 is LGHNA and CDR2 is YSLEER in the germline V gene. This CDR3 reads CASSHTDAGDSLAFF. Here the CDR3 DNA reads TGCGCCAGCAGCCACACGGACGCGGGTGACTCCTTAGCTTTCTTT.

The CDR3 DNA sequence: TGCGCCAGCGGCGGACCGGGAGGCAGTGAAGCTTTCTTT. Protein product: CASGGPGGSEAFF. The chain employs TRBV5-1 and TRBJ1-1; D is undetermined. Germline CDR1 is SGHRS and CDR2 is YFSETQ. The CDR3 length is 13 residues. V dropped 7 bases and J dropped 7 bases, with 17 bases sitting between them.

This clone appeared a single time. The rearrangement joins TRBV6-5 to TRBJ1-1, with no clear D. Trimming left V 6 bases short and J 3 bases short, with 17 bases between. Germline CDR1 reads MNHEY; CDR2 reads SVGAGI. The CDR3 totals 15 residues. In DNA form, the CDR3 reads TGTGCCAGCAGCTCCGCGGCGGGGTTTCACACTGAAGCTTTCTTT. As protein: CASSSAAGFHTEAFF.

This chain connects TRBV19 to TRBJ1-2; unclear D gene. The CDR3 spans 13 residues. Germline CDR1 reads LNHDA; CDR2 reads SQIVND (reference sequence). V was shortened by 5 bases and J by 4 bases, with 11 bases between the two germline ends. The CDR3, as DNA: TGTGCCAGTAGTCCCCTCCCGGTCTATGGCTACACCTTC. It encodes CASSPLPVYGYTF.

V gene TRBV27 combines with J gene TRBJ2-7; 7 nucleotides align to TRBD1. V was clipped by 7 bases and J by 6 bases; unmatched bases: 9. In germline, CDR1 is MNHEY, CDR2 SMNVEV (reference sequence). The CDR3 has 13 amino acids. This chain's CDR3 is CASTSTGRGEQYF. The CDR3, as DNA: TGTGCCAGCACCTCGACAGGGCGAGGCGAGCAGTACTTC.

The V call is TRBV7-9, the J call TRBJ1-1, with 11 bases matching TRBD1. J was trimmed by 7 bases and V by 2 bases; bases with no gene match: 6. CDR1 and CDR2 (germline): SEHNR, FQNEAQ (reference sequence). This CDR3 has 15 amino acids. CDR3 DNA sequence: TGTGCCAGCAGCTTAAGCCGGACAGGGGGCAGTGAAGCTTTCTTT. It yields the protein CASSLSRTGGSEAFF. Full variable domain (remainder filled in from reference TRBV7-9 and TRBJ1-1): DTGVSQNPRHKITKRGQNVTFRCDPISEHNRLYWYRQTLGQGPEFLTYFQNEAQLEKSRLLSDRFSAERPKGSFSTLEIQRTEQGDSAMYLCASSLSRTGGSEAFFGQGTRLTVV.

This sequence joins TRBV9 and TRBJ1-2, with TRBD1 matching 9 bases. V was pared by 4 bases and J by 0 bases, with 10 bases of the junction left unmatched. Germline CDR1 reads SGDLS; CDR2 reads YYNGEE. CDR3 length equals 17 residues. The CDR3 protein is CASSHQTGGKANYGYTF. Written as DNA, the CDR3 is TGTGCCAGCAGCCATCAGACAGGGGGAAAAGCTAACTATGGCTACACCTTC.

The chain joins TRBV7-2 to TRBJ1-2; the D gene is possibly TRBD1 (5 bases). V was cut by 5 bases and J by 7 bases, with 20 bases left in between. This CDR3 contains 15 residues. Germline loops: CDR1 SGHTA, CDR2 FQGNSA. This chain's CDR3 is CASSPPRAGLSGYTF. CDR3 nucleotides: TGTGCCAGCAGCCCTCCACGGGCAGGGTTGTCTGGCTACACCTTC.

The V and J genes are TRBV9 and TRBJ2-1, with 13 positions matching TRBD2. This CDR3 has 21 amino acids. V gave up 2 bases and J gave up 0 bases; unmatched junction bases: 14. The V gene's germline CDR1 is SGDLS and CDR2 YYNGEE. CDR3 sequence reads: CASSVSISGTSGVSSYNEQFF. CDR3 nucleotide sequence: TGTGCCAGCAGCGTGTCCATTTCCGGGACTAGCGGGGTCAGCTCCTACAATGAGCAGTTCTTC.

Here the CDR3 DNA reads TGCGCCAGCAGTTTAGGGGATAATCAGCCCCAGCATTTT. Its translation is CASSLGDNQPQHF. The chain links TRBV5-1 to TRBJ1-5, with D possibly TRBD1 on 5 matching bases. This CDR3 has 13 amino acids. CDR1 SGHRS and CDR2 YFSETQ come from the germline V gene. V shed 5 bases and J shed 4 bases, with 10 bases lying between them.

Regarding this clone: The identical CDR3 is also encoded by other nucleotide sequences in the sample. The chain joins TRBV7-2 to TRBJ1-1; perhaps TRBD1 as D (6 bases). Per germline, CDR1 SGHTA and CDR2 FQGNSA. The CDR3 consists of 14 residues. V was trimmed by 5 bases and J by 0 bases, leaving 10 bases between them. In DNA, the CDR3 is TGTGCCAGCAGCAGTGGACAGATGAACACTGAAGCTTTCTTT. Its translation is CASSSGQMNTEAFF.

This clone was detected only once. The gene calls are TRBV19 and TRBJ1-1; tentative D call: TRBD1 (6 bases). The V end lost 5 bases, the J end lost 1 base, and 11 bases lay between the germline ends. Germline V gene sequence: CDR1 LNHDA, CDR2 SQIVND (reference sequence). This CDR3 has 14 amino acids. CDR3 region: CASSRGAGNTEAFF. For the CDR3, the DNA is TGTGCCAGTAGTCGGGGGGCCGGGAACACTGAAGCTTTCTTT.

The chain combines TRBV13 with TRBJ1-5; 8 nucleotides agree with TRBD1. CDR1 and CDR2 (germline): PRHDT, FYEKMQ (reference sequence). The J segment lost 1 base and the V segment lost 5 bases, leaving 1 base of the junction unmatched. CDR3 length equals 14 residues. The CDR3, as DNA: TGTGCCAGCAGCCGACAGGGGAGCAATCAGCCCCAGCATTTT. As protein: CASSRQGSNQPQHF.

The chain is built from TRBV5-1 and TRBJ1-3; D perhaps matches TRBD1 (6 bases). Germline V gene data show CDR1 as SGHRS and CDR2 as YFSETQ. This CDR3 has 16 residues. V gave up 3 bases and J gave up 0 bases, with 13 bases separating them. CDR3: CASSSGQGVSGNTIYF. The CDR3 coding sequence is TGCGCCAGCAGCTCGGGACAAGGGGTCTCTGGAAACACCATATATTTT.

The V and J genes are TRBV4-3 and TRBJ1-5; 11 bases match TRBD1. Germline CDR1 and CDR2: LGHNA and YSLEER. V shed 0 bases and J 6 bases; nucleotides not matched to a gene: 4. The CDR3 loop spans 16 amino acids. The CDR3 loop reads CASSQDSGTGGQPQHF. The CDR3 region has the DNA TGCGCCAGCAGCCAAGATTCCGGGACAGGGGGTCAGCCCCAGCATTTT.

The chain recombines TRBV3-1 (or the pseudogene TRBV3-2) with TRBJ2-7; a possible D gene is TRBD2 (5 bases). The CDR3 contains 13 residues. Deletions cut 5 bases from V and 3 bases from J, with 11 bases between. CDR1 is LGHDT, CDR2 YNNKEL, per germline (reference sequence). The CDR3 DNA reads TGTGCCAGCAGCGTTGGAGGTGGCTACGAGCAGTACTTC. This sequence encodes CASSVGGGYEQYF.

In DNA form, the CDR3 reads TGTGCCAGCAGTTACTCGACGGGGGAAGAGACCCAGTACTTC. Its protein product is CASSYSTGEETQYF. The chain couples TRBV6-5 to TRBJ2-5; D is perhaps TRBD2 (6 bases). Germline loops: CDR1 MNHEY, CDR2 SVGAGI. With 0 bases removed from V and 3 bases from J, the gap between germline ends came to 8 bases. This CDR3 is 14 amino acids long.

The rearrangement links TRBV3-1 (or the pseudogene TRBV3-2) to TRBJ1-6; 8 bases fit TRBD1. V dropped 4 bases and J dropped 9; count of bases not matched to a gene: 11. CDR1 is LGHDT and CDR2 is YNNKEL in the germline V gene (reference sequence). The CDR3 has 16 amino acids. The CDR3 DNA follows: TGTGCCAGCAGCCTCAGGGGGCGCAGGGGAGTTTCACCCCTCCACTTT. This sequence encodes CASSLRGRRGVSPLHF.

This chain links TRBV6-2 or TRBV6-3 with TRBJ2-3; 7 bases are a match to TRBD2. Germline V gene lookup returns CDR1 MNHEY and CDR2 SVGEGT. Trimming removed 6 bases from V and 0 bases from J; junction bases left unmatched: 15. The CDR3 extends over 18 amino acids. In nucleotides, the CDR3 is TGTGCCAGCAGCCCTGGGCTTACAGCGGGGACTAGCACAGATACGCAGTATTTT. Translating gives CASSPGLTAGTSTDTQYF.

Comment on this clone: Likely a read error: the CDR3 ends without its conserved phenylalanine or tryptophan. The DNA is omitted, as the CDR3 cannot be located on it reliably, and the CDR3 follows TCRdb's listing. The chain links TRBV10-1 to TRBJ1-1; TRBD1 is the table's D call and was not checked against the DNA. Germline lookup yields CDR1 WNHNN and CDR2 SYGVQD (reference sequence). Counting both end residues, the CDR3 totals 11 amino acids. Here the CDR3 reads CASSEVQDLGG.

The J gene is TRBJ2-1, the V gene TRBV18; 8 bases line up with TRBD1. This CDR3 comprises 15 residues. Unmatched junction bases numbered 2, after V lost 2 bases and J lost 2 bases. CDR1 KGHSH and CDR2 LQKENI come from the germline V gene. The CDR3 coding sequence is TGTGCCAGCTCACCAGACAGGGGAACCTACAATGAGCAGTTCTTC. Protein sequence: CASSPDRGTYNEQFF.